This TCR beta chain originates from a study of Ad26.COV2.S vaccination and SARS-CoV-2 variants. This clone has a single count. Produced via immunoSEQ multiplex PCR; TCRdb's table is partial and in-frame only. Of around 250,000 clones listed, 70% to 90% are singletons. The treatment denotes: 19 received Ad26.COV2.S at low or high dose, single or two shots; several received placebo; per-sample allocation not given. Following the first vaccine or placebo injection, samples were taken on day 63. The TCR sequence derives from a person aged 18 to 59 who received the Ad26.COV2.S COVID-19 vaccine or a placebo. This sample comprised peripheral blood, obtained in a trial of Ad26.COV2.S vaccine versus placebo.

The CDR3 loop reads CASSQGNRGGTGELFF. CDR3 DNA: TGCGCCAGCAGCCAAGGGAACAGGGGGGGGACCGGGGAGCTGTTTTTT. The gene calls are TRBV4-1 and TRBJ2-2, with a tentative D call TRBD1 (8 bases). V lost 1 base and J 5 bases, leaving 14 bases between the germline ends. Per germline, CDR1 MGHRA and CDR2 YSYEKL. The CDR3 covers 16 residues.